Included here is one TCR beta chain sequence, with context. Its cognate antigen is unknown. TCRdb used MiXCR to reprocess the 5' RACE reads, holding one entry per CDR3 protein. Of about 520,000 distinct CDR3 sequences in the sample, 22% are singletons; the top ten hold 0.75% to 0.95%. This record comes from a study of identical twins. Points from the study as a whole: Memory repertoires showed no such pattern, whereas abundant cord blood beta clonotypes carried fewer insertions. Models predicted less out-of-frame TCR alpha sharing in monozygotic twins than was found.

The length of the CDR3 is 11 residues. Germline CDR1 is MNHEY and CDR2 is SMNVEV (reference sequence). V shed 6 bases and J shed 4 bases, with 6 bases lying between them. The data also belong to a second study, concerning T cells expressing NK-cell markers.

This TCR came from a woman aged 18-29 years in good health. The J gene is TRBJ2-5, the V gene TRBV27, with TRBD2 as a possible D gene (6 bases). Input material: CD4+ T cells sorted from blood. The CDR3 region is CASREGETQYF. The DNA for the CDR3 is TGTGCCAGCAGGGAGGGAGAGACCCAGTACTTC.